The 17 T cell receptor beta chains in this list originate from one sample, sequenced in a study of early T cells in non-severe SARS-CoV-2 infection. TCRdb re-called the 5' RACE reads with MiXCR, one entry per CDR3 protein. The table records fewer than 100,000 distinct CDR3 sequences, 16% of them present only once. Input material: whole blood. The receptors originated from an adult who was a healthcare worker with PCR-confirmed SARS-CoV-2 infection or an uninfected control (not recorded which).

In this sample, this clonotype turned up many times. The chain joins TRBV6-1 to TRBJ1-1; D uncertain. V lost 3 bases and J 3 bases, leaving 11 bases between the germline ends. Germline V CDR1 and CDR2: MNHNS, SASEGT. CDR3 length equals 14 residues. For the CDR3, the DNA is TGTGCCAGCAGTGAGACTCCGTGGGACACTGAAGCTTTCTTT. It encodes CASSETPWDTEAFF.

This clonotype came up a few times. The rearrangement links TRBV19 to TRBJ2-7; possibly TRBD2 for D (5 bases). Germline assignment: CDR1 LNHDA and CDR2 SQIVND (reference sequence). V was clipped by 4 bases and J by 4 bases, with 5 bases between them. The CDR3 consists of 11 residues. CDR3 DNA sequence: TGTGCCAGTAGTACGGGATACGAGCAGTACTTC. It translates to CASSTGYEQYF.

The sample holds a few counts of this clonotype. The CDR3 region is CASSLGDGSNQPQHF. In nucleotides, the CDR3 is TGTGCCAGCAGCCTGGGAGACGGTAGCAATCAGCCCCAGCATTTT. The genes are TRBV7-9 and TRBJ1-5; D is uncertain. With 5 bases removed from V and 0 bases from J, the gap between germline ends came to 11 bases. This CDR3 comprises 15 residues. The V gene's germline CDR1 is SEHNR and CDR2 FQNEAQ (reference sequence). The full variable domain, in which reference TRBV7-9 and TRBJ1-5 provide the parts outside the CDR3, is DTGVSQNPRHKITKRGQNVTFRCDPISEHNRLYWYRQTLGQGPEFLTYFQNEAQLEKSRLLSDRFSAERPKGSFSTLEIQRTEQGDSAMYLCASSLGDGSNQPQHFGDGTRLSIL.

This rearrangement joins TRBV9 to TRBJ2-1, with TRBD2 matching over 7 bases. Trimming at V came to 0 bases and at J to 3 bases, leaving 6 bases not matched to a gene. Germline CDR1 and CDR2: SGDLS and YYNGEE. CDR3 length: 16 residues. Written as DNA, the CDR3 is TGTGCCAGCAGCGTAGGCCCAGCGGGGCTCTACAATGAGCAGTTCTTC. This codes for CASSVGPAGLYNEQFF.

This clonotype appeared a few times. V gene TRBV6-5 combines with J gene TRBJ2-5, with D perhaps assigned TRBD1 or TRBD2 (6 bases each). Germline V lookup: CDR1 MNHEY, CDR2 SVGAGI. The CDR3 runs 16 residues. Trimming pared 5 bases from V and 4 bases from J, leaving 20 bases between. The CDR3 nucleotides read TGTGCCAGCAGTCACACGACTAAACGGGGGCCAGAGACCCAGTACTTC. It codes for CASSHTTKRGPETQYF.

V gene TRBV6-6 combines with J gene TRBJ1-1; 7 bases line up with TRBD1. Germline V gene sequence: CDR1 MNHNY, CDR2 SVGAGI (reference sequence). The CDR3 runs 17 residues. V shed 7 bases, J shed 0 bases, and the junction held 14 bases outside the gene matches. The CDR3 coding sequence is TGTGCCAGCATAGAACGGACAGGACGAGAATTGAACACTGAAGCTTTCTTT. Translated, it gives CASIERTGRELNTEAFF.

The chain employs TRBV5-8 and TRBJ2-3; 8 bases map to TRBD1. CDR3 length equals 16 residues. CDR1 and CDR2 (germline): SGHTS, YDEGEE. V trimming: 4 bases; J trimming: 4 bases; junction bases outside the gene matches: 11. This CDR3 is CASSPGTGQGSDTQYF. The CDR3 coding sequence is TGTGCCAGCAGCCCTGGAACCGGACAGGGTTCAGATACGCAGTATTTT. Using reference TRBV5-8 and TRBJ2-3 for the parts outside the CDR3, the full variable domain is EAGVTQSPTHLIKTRGQQATLRCSPISGHTSVYWYQQALGLGLQFLLWYDEGEERNRGNFPPRFSGRQFPNYSSELNVNALELEDSALYLCASSPGTGQGSDTQYFGPGTRLTVL.

The chain combines TRBV19 with TRBJ2-5; the match to TRBD2 covers 10 bases. CDR1 LNHDA and CDR2 SQIVND come from the germline V gene (reference sequence). V trimming: 2 bases; J trimming: 5 bases; junction bases outside the gene matches: 8. The CDR3 is 16 residues long. The CDR3: CASSIIAGGPKETQYF. In nucleotides, the CDR3 is TGTGCCAGTAGTATAATAGCGGGGGGCCCCAAGGAGACCCAGTACTTC.

This clonotype turned up a few times. This chain links TRBV29-1 with TRBJ2-3; 7 bases map to TRBD2. The CDR3 contains 15 residues. Per germline, CDR1 SQVTM and CDR2 ANQGSEA. V lost 2 bases, J lost 1 base, and 6 bases stayed unmatched. CDR3 residues: CSVEMRERGTDTQYF. The CDR3 coding sequence is TGCAGCGTTGAAATGCGGGAGCGGGGCACAGATACGCAGTATTTT.

V gene TRBV11-2 combines with J gene TRBJ1-4, with D uncertain. This CDR3 contains 15 residues. V lost 2 bases to trimming and J lost 4 bases, with 11 bases between them. Germline V gene data show CDR1 as SGHAT and CDR2 as FQNNGV. In DNA, the CDR3 is TGTGCCAGCAGCTTATCAGCGTCGATTAATGAAAAACTGTTTTTT. Amino acids: CASSLSASINEKLFF. The full variable domain, its missing parts supplied by reference TRBV11-2 and TRBJ1-4, is EAGVAQSPRYKIIEKRQSVAFWCNPISGHATLYWYQQILGQGPKLLIQFQNNGVVDDSQLPKDRFSAERLKGVDSTLKIQPAKLEDSAVYLCASSLSASINEKLFFGSGTQLSVL.

This clonotype appeared a few times. The gene calls are TRBV19 and TRBJ2-1; TRBD2 is a possible D gene (6 bases). In germline, CDR1 is LNHDA, CDR2 SQIVND (reference sequence). CDR3 size: 13 residues. V lost 1 base and J 11 bases, leaving 12 bases between the germline ends. The CDR3 DNA reads as TGTGCCAGTAGTATAGCTGCCGGGACTCAGCAGTTCTTC. Translating it yields CASSIAAGTQQFF.

J is TRBJ2-6 and V is TRBV5-4; D ambiguous. The CDR3 is 16 residues long. Germline values: CDR1 SGHNT, CDR2 YYREEE (reference sequence). V was shortened by 0 bases and J by 0 bases, with 7 bases between the two germline ends. The CDR3 here is CASSLGRTSGANVLTF. CDR3 coding DNA: TGTGCCAGCAGCTTGGGGCGGACCTCTGGGGCCAACGTCCTGACTTTC. Together with reference TRBV5-4 and TRBJ2-6, the CDR3 gives the full variable domain: ETGVTQSPTHLIKTRGQQVTLRCSSQSGHNTVSWYQQALGQGPQFIFQYYREEENGRGNFPPRFSGLQFPNYSSELNVNALELDDSALYLCASSLGRTSGANVLTFGAGSRLTVL.

V usage is TRBV2 and J usage is TRBJ2-4; TRBD2 is a possible D gene (5 bases). The germline gives CDR1 SNHLY, CDR2 FYNNEI. Between the trimmed V and J ends, which lost 10 bases and 0 bases, there was a span of 13 bases. The CDR3 sequence is 14 residues long. The CDR3 spells CAIPGMLAKNIQYF. The CDR3 DNA reads as TGTGCCATTCCGGGGATGTTAGCCAAAAACATTCAGTACTTC.

This chain joins TRBV20-1 and TRBJ2-6; D is perhaps TRBD2 (6 bases). Germline V gene sequence: CDR1 DFQATT, CDR2 SNEGSKA (reference sequence). V was shortened by 3 bases and J by 0 bases, with 12 bases between the two germline ends. The CDR3 runs 16 residues. In nucleotides, the CDR3 is TGCAGTGCTAGTCAGCGGGCAGACTCTGGGGCCAACGTCCTGACTTTC. Its protein is CSASQRADSGANVLTF.

The sample holds a few counts of this clonotype. V is TRBV29-1 and J is TRBJ1-1; no firm D call. Germline-derived CDR1 and CDR2 are SQVTM and ANQGSEA. V lost 7 bases to trimming and J lost 0 bases, with 6 bases between them. CDR3 size: 11 residues. Here the CDR3 reads CSAGLNTEAFF. The CDR3 nucleotides are TGCAGCGCAGGACTGAACACTGAAGCTTTCTTT.

In its sample, this clonotype was seen a few times. The chain recombines TRBV2 with TRBJ2-1, with TRBD2 matching 11 bases. Germline CDR1 is SNHLY and CDR2 is FYNNEI. The V segment lost 6 bases and the J segment 2 bases; nucleotides outside the gene matches: 3. The CDR3 is made up of 15 amino acids. This CDR3 is CASRRLAGPYNEQFF. DNA of the CDR3: TGTGCCAGCAGGCGACTAGCGGGGCCCTACAATGAGCAGTTCTTC.

The V call is TRBV27, the J call TRBJ1-5, with 7 bases aligning to TRBD1. Unmatched junction bases numbered 9, after V lost 7 bases and J lost 6 bases. Germline CDR1 and CDR2: MNHEY and SMNVEV (reference sequence). The CDR3 loop spans 14 amino acids. For the CDR3, the DNA is TGTGCCAGCATTTTGCGACAGGGCGGTCAGCCCCAGCATTTT. Encoded protein: CASILRQGGQPQHF.